The clone carrying this TCR beta chain has just a few counts. The germline V and J ends were trimmed by 4 bases and 1 base, with 17 bases remaining between them. CDR1 and CDR2 (germline): LGHDT, YNNKEL (reference sequence). This CDR3 spans 18 amino acids. For TCR beta, libraries came from iRepertoire HTBI primers and Arm-PCR of CDR3 regions. TCRdb re-called the multiplex PCR reads with MiXCR, one entry per CDR3 protein. In the table there are roughly 560,000 distinct CDR3 sequences, about 16% of which are singletons. This entry belongs to a study of regulatory T cells in long-lasting Graves disease. Noted time point: newly diagnosed GD, antithyroid drugs for less than 3 months. PBMC RNA served as the TCR library source. These same records also appear under a second study, on T cells in Graves' hyperthyroidism and ophthalmopathy.

This receptor was identified in a woman in her forties or fifties with Graves disease. The chain links TRBV3-1 to TRBJ1-6, with D maybe TRBD1 (6 bases). Sequenced material: peripheral blood mononuclear cells (PBMCs), taken at new diagnosis, from a patient treated with antithyroid drugs. CDR3 sequence reads: CASSRNTGYQSYNSPLHF. The CDR3 nucleotides read TGTGCCAGCAGCCGAAACACAGGGTATCAGTCCTATAATTCACCCCTCCACTTT.